The 32 T cell receptor beta chains below come from one sample, sequenced in a study of blood T cell repertoires in COVID-19. This table comes from immunoSEQ multiplex PCR, and its TCRdb copy is limited to in-frame clones, with some not included. Of about 360,000 clones listed, approximately 86% are singletons. The sample comprised peripheral blood. These receptors were obtained from a human donor in a cohort sampled during active COVID-19.

The rearrangement uses TRBV27 and TRBJ2-5; 11 bases map to TRBD2. The CDR3 is 17 amino acids. Germline lookup yields CDR1 MNHEY and CDR2 SMNVEV (reference sequence). V lost 2 bases, J lost 6 bases, and 11 bases stayed unmatched. The CDR3 DNA follows: TGTGCCAGCAGTTTACTTTATAGCGGGGGGGCGGTAAAGACCCAGTACTTC. It is translated as CASSLLYSGGAVKTQYF.

J is TRBJ1-4 and V is TRBV24-1; TRBD1 might be the D (6 bases). Germline values: CDR1 KGHDR, CDR2 SFDVKD. CDR3 length: 16 residues. Trimming took 7 bases from V and 2 from J, leaving 16 bases between them. Here the CDR3 reads CATRDSSPFTNEKLFF. The CDR3 DNA is TGTGCCACCAGGGACAGTTCCCCGTTCACTAATGAAAAACTGTTTTTT.

The chain couples TRBV5-1 to TRBJ2-4; 14 bases map to TRBD2. J lost 3 bases, V lost 2 bases, and 13 bases had no gene match. Germline CDR1 and CDR2: SGHRS and YFSETQ. The CDR3 spans 20 residues. CDR3 sequence reads: CASSLAHRGLAGVGKNIQYF. The CDR3 DNA follows: TGCGCCAGCAGCTTAGCTCACCGGGGACTAGCGGGAGTCGGCAAAAACATTCAGTACTTC.

This chain links TRBV6-5 with TRBJ1-4; D is perhaps TRBD1 (5 bases). V dropped 6 bases and J dropped 4 bases, with 15 bases sitting between them. CDR1 and CDR2 (germline): MNHEY, SVGAGI. CDR3 length equals 15 residues. The CDR3 sequence: CASREATVFNEKLFF. In DNA form, the CDR3 reads TGTGCCAGCAGAGAGGCGACAGTTTTTAATGAAAAACTGTTTTTT.

This chain uses TRBV28 with TRBJ2-3; 8 bases are shared with TRBD2. Per the germline V gene, CDR1 is MDHEN and CDR2 is SYDVKM. This CDR3 is 17 amino acids long. Trimming at V came to 3 bases and at J to 3 bases, leaving 11 bases not matched to a gene. CDR3 sequence: CASSFFREAGDTDTQYF. In DNA form, the CDR3 reads TGTGCCAGCAGTTTTTTCCGGGAAGCGGGAGATACAGATACGCAGTATTTT.

V is TRBV9 and J is TRBJ2-7; D may be TRBD2 (6 bases). V lost 4 bases and J 10 bases, leaving 15 bases between the germline ends. The V gene's germline CDR1 is SGDLS and CDR2 YYNGEE. CDR3 length: 12 amino acids. CDR3 residues: CASSHSSAKQYF. CDR3 DNA sequence: TGTGCCAGCAGCCACTCTAGCGCCAAACAGTACTTC.

V is TRBV6-6 and J is TRBJ1-2; a weak D match, TRBD1 (6 bases). V was clipped by 6 bases and J by 2 bases, with 13 bases between them. Germline CDR1 MNHNY, CDR2 SVGAGI (reference sequence). The CDR3 runs 14 residues. Here the CDR3 DNA reads TGTGCCAGCAGCCATGGACAGCCCAACTATGGCTACACCTTC. This sequence encodes CASSHGQPNYGYTF.

The chain links TRBV23-1 to TRBJ1-5, with D unresolved. TRBV23-1 is flagged as an ORF with uncertain function. V was cut by 2 bases and J by 4 bases, with 18 bases left in between. The CDR3 extends over 17 amino acids. CDR3 DNA sequence: TGCGCCAGCAGTCAACCTGGGCCCAAAGTAAAAAATCAGCCCCAGCATTTT. Its protein is CASSQPGPKVKNQPQHF.

The rearrangement links TRBV28 to TRBJ2-7, with 10 bases identical to TRBD2. The germline gives CDR1 MDHEN, CDR2 SYDVKM. The CDR3 consists of 12 residues. The trim removed 6 bases at V and 9 bases at J, leaving 5 bases unmatched. The CDR3 loop reads CASRLAGMGQYF. The CDR3 DNA sequence: TGTGCCAGCAGACTAGCGGGAATGGGGCAGTACTTC.

A note on this clone: The sample holds other DNA sequences that translate to the same CDR3. The V call is TRBV10-3, the J call TRBJ1-4; D is possibly TRBD1 (6 bases). Trimming stripped 0 bases from V and 7 bases from J, with 9 bases between. Germline CDR1 ENHRY, CDR2 SYGVKD. This CDR3 region has 14 residues. The CDR3 sequence: CAISESGTSEKLFF. The DNA of the CDR3 is TGTGCCATCAGTGAGTCCGGGACAAGTGAAAAACTGTTTTTT.

Worth noting for this clone: The sample has other DNA sequences that encode this CDR3 too. The chain couples TRBV9 to TRBJ2-5; 9 bases match TRBD1. The germline V gene has CDR1 SGDLS and CDR2 YYNGEE. V was pared by 3 bases and J by 3 bases, with 6 bases of the junction left unmatched. The CDR3 runs 15 residues. CDR3 DNA sequence: TGTGCCAGCAGCGCCCGGACAGGGGAAGAAGAGACCCAGTACTTC. Translating gives CASSARTGEEETQYF.

The V and J genes are TRBV13 and TRBJ2-1, with TRBD2 as a possible D gene (5 bases). The CDR3 length is 14 residues. The V gene's germline CDR1 is PRHDT and CDR2 FYEKMQ (reference sequence). V was clipped by 4 bases and J by 2 bases, with 9 bases between them. The CDR3 spells CASSWGDTYNEQFF. The CDR3 DNA reads TGTGCCAGCAGCTGGGGAGACACCTACAATGAGCAGTTCTTC.

CDR3 nucleotide sequence: TGTGCCAGCAGCCAAGTAACTGGGCCGAGCTCCTACAATGAGCAGTTCTTC. As protein: CASSQVTGPSSYNEQFF. The rearrangement joins TRBV4-2 to TRBJ2-1; D is uncertain. CDR3 size: 17 residues. V gave up 1 base and J gave up 0 bases, with 13 bases separating them. Germline assignment: CDR1 LGHNA and CDR2 YNFKEQ.

This clone occurred a few times. The chain's CDR3 is CAWRQGRGNTIYF. The CDR3 DNA sequence: TGTGCCTGGCGACAGGGCAGGGGAAACACCATATATTTT. The chain carries TRBV30 and TRBJ1-3; 7 bases map to TRBD1. CDR3 length equals 13 residues. The V gene end was trimmed by 5 bases and the J gene end by 4 bases; junction bases not matched to a gene: 5. Germline V gene data show CDR1 as GTSNPN and CDR2 as SVGIG (reference sequence).

The chain recombines TRBV28 with TRBJ2-7, with D possibly being TRBD1 (6 bases). Trimming shortened V by 7 bases and J by 2 bases, and 18 bases separated the two germline ends. The CDR3 is made up of 15 amino acids. CDR1 and CDR2 (germline): MDHEN, SYDVKM. This chain's CDR3 is CASTQGQKGTYEQYF. The CDR3 nucleotides read TGTGCCAGCACCCAAGGACAGAAAGGTACCTACGAGCAGTACTTC.

The gene calls are TRBV30 and TRBJ1-4; 7 nucleotides agree with TRBD1. With V trimmed by 8 bases and J by 8 bases, 8 bases remained unmatched. The CDR3 sequence is 12 residues long. CDR1 is GTSNPN and CDR2 is SVGIG in the germline V gene (reference sequence). The CDR3 loop reads CARTGEEEKLFF. Written as DNA, the CDR3 is TGTGCCCGAACAGGGGAAGAAGAAAAACTGTTTTTT.

This rearrangement joins TRBV18 to TRBJ2-5; 9 nucleotides line up with TRBD2. CDR3 length: 16 amino acids. The V and J ends lost 3 bases and 2 bases, in that order; junction bases with no gene match: 7. Germline CDR1 is KGHSH and CDR2 is LQKENI. In nucleotides, the CDR3 is TGTGCCAGCTCACCTTCTCCTAGCGGGGCGCAAGAGACCCAGTACTTC. This translates into CASSPSPSGAQETQYF.

The J gene is TRBJ2-4, the V gene TRBV4-1, with 9 bases aligning to TRBD2. Losses at the gene ends were 0 bases for V and 6 bases for J; bases not matched to a gene: 6. The CDR3 runs to 16 residues. Germline CDR1 reads MGHRA; CDR2 reads YSYEKL. In DNA form, the CDR3 reads TGCGCCAGCAGCCAAGAAGCTAGCGGGGTTTCAAACATTCAGTACTTC. It encodes CASSQEASGVSNIQYF.

CDR3 nucleotide sequence: TGTGCCAGCAGTTTATTTCCAGACAGAACTAATGAAAAACTGTTTTTT. It is translated as CASSLFPDRTNEKLFF. The V and J genes are TRBV28 and TRBJ1-4; D possibly corresponds to TRBD1 (5 bases). Trimming shortened V by 1 base and J by 1 base, and 10 bases separated the two germline ends. The CDR3 sequence is 16 residues long. Per the germline V gene, CDR1 is MDHEN and CDR2 is SYDVKM.

This chain connects TRBV5-1 to TRBJ2-1, with no clear D. The CDR3 contains 13 residues. Germline V gives CDR1 SGHRS, CDR2 YFSETQ. Trimming cost V 1 base and J 5 bases, with 7 bases left between them. The CDR3 loop is CASSLWLDNEQFF. The CDR3 coding sequence is TGCGCCAGCAGCTTGTGGCTGGACAATGAGCAGTTCTTC.

The gene calls are TRBV4-2 and TRBJ2-1; TRBD2 agrees at 9 bases. In germline, CDR1 is LGHNA, CDR2 YNFKEQ. The length of the CDR3 is 16 residues. V was pared by 1 base and J by 4 bases, with 5 bases of the junction left unmatched. CDR3 region: CASSQVPSGGYNEQFF. In DNA, the CDR3 is TGTGCCAGCAGCCAAGTTCCCAGCGGGGGGTACAATGAGCAGTTCTTC.

This rearrangement joins TRBV10-3 to TRBJ1-3; 8 bases map to TRBD1. Germline V gene data show CDR1 as ENHRY and CDR2 as SYGVKD. The CDR3 extends over 15 amino acids. Trimming removed 6 bases from V and 0 bases from J; junction bases left unmatched: 4. The CDR3 nucleotides are TGTGCCATCAGCGCGGGACAGGTCTCTGGAAACACCATATATTTT. This gives the protein CAISAGQVSGNTIYF.

This clone was counted a single time. This rearrangement joins TRBV27 to TRBJ1-4, with D possibly TRBD1 on 5 matching bases. Germline V gene lookup returns CDR1 MNHEY and CDR2 SMNVEV (reference sequence). With 3 bases removed from V and 3 bases from J, the gap between germline ends came to 8 bases. CDR3 size: 14 residues. Here the CDR3 reads CASSFGAANEKLFF. The CDR3 DNA reads as TGTGCCAGCAGTTTTGGGGCAGCTAATGAAAAACTGTTTTTT.

The chain recombines TRBV28 with TRBJ1-5, with 8 bases aligning to TRBD1. Per the germline V gene, CDR1 is MDHEN and CDR2 is SYDVKM. Trimming cost V 1 base and J 6 bases; bases outside gene matches: 8. This CDR3 has 16 amino acids. CDR3 sequence: CASSLSGTGGFQPQHF. The CDR3 bases are TGTGCCAGCAGTTTATCCGGGACAGGCGGGTTTCAGCCCCAGCATTTT.

The V and J genes are TRBV19 and TRBJ1-5; 9 nucleotides line up with TRBD1. CDR3 size: 14 residues. Germline trimming cut 6 bases from V and 9 bases from J; bases unmatched to any gene: 9. CDR1 is LNHDA and CDR2 is SQIVND in the germline V gene (reference sequence). CDR3 bases: TGTGCCAGTAGCAAGGGACAGGGCTTAGGGCCCCAGCATTTT. This encodes CASSKGQGLGPQHF.

This chain connects TRBV14 to TRBJ2-1; 9 nucleotides agree with TRBD2. The CDR3 loop spans 13 amino acids. From germline, CDR1 is SGHDN and CDR2 FVKESK. V shed 0 bases, J shed 11 bases, and the junction held 2 bases outside the gene matches. CDR3 coding DNA: TGTGCCAGCAGCCAAGATCTAGCGGGGCAGCAGTTCTTC. Translated: CASSQDLAGQQFF. Looking up the rest from reference TRBV14 and TRBJ2-1 gives the full variable domain: EAGVTQFPSHSVIEKGQTVTLRCDPISGHDNLYWYRRVMGKEIKFLLHFVKESKQDESGMPNNRFLAERTGGTYSTLKVQPAELEDSGVYFCASSQDLAGQQFFGPGTRLTVL.

V usage is TRBV7-2 and J usage is TRBJ1-1; no definite D call. Germline V gives CDR1 SGHTA, CDR2 FQGNSA. V lost 5 bases and J 7 bases, leaving 11 bases between the germline ends. This CDR3 spans 12 amino acids. The CDR3, as DNA: TGTGCCAGCAGCCCAAACACAAATGAAGCTTTCTTT. Translating it yields CASSPNTNEAFF.

The chain employs TRBV4-2 and TRBJ1-3; TRBD1 matches at 12 bases. The CDR3 is made up of 16 amino acids. J was trimmed by 4 bases and V by 3 bases; bases with no gene match: 4. From germline, CDR1 is LGHNA and CDR2 YNFKEQ. The CDR3 reads CASSQGQGAEGNTIYF. CDR3 sequence (DNA): TGTGCCAGCAGCCAGGGACAGGGGGCGGAAGGAAACACCATATATTTT.

The CDR3 bases are TGTGCCAGCAGCTTAACCCCCCCCCGGGTAGCGGGAGGGAACGATACGCAGTATTTT. It yields the protein CASSLTPPRVAGGNDTQYF. The chain carries TRBV7-2 and TRBJ2-3, with 11 bases fitting TRBD2. The CDR3 has 19 amino acids. Germline loops: CDR1 SGHTA, CDR2 FQGNSA. Trimming at V came to 2 bases and at J to 6 bases, leaving 16 bases not matched to a gene.

J is TRBJ2-7 and V is TRBV14, with a weak D call TRBD1 (6 bases). The CDR3 is 15 amino acids. The germline V and J ends were trimmed by 4 bases and 6 bases, with 19 bases remaining between them. CDR1 SGHDN and CDR2 FVKESK come from the germline V gene. Here the CDR3 reads CASSRQAGALGEQYF. The CDR3 DNA follows: TGTGCCAGCAGCCGTCAGGCAGGGGCGCTTGGCGAGCAGTACTTC.

The chain employs TRBV7-2 and TRBJ1-3, with unresolved D. CDR1 and CDR2 (germline): SGHTA, FQGNSA. The V end was cut by 1 base, the J end by 0 bases, with 10 bases between. The CDR3 consists of 16 residues. CDR3: CASSLGPGRSGNTIYF. Written as DNA, the CDR3 is TGTGCCAGCAGCTTAGGCCCAGGTCGCTCTGGAAACACCATATATTTT. The variable domain in full, with the rest retrieved from reference TRBV7-2 and TRBJ1-3, is GAGVSQSPSNKVTEKGKDVELRCDPISGHTALYWYRQSLGQGLEFLIYFQGNSAPDKSGLPSDRFSAERTGGSVSTLTIQRTQQEDSAVYLCASSLGPGRSGNTIYFGEGSWLTVV.

This chain links TRBV6-2 or TRBV6-3 with TRBJ2-7; 9 nucleotides line up with TRBD2. J was trimmed by 1 base and V by 6 bases; bases with no gene match: 7. CDR3 size: 15 residues. Germline-derived CDR1 and CDR2 are MNHEY and SVGEGT. The CDR3 bases are TGTGCCAGCAGCCCTACCGGACTAGCGTCCTACGAGCAGTACTTC. Translated, it gives CASSPTGLASYEQYF.